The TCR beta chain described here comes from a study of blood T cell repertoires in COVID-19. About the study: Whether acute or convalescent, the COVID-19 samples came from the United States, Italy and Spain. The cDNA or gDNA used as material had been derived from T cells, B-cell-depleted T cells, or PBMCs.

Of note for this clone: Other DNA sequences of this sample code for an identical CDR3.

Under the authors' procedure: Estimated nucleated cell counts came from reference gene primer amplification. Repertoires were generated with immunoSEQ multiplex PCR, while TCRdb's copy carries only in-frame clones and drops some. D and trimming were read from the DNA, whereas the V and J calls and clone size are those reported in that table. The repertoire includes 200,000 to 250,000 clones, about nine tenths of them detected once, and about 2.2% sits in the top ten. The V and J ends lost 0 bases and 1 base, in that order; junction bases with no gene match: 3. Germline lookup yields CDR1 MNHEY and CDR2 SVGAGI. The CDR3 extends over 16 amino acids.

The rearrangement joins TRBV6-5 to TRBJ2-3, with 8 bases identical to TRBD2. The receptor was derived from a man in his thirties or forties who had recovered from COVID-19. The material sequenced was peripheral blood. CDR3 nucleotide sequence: TGTGCCAGCAGTTACTCTGGGCGGGGGGGCACAGATACGCAGTATTTT. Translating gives CASSYSGRGGTDTQYF.